These 13 T cell receptor beta chains were all obtained from the same sample, sequenced in a study of T cell responses to AZD1222 COVID-19 vaccine. Generated by immunoSEQ multiplex PCR, the TCRdb table keeps only in-frame clones and is missing some. This sample carries 110,000 to 150,000 clones, approximately 90% of them seen once, and the ten largest clones take about 4.4%. The source material was peripheral blood, sampled on day 0 of AZD1222 vaccination. The receptors derive from an adult in good health.

The chain carries TRBV5-6 and TRBJ1-2; tentatively, D is TRBD1 (5 bases). The CDR3 extends over 16 amino acids. The V end lost 1 base, the J end lost 5 bases, and 18 bases lay between the germline ends. Germline lookup yields CDR1 SGHDT and CDR2 YYEEEE. The CDR3 bases are TGTGCCAGCAGCTTGCGATCGGGGCCAAGAGTTTATGGCTACACCTTC. Its translation is CASSLRSGPRVYGYTF.

For the CDR3, the DNA is TGTGCCAGCAGCCTCGTGGCGGTCCGCAATTCACCCCTCCACTTT. This gives the protein CASSLVAVRNSPLHF. The V gene is TRBV7-9, the J gene TRBJ1-6, with no clear D. Trimming stripped 5 bases from V and 7 bases from J, with 15 bases between. Germline V lookup: CDR1 SEHNR, CDR2 FQNEAQ (reference sequence). The CDR3 runs 15 residues. The full variable domain, completed using reference TRBV7-9 and TRBJ1-6, is DTGVSQNPRHKITKRGQNVTFRCDPISEHNRLYWYRQTLGQGPEFLTYFQNEAQLEKSRLLSDRFSAERPKGSFSTLEIQRTEQGDSAMYLCASSLVAVRNSPLHFGNGTRLTVT.

The gene calls are TRBV19 and TRBJ1-1, with TRBD1 matching 7 bases. Looked up from germline, CDR1 is LNHDA and CDR2 is SQIVND (reference sequence). After removal of 6 bases from V and 4 bases from J, the junction contained 5 bases not matched to a gene. The CDR3 has 13 amino acids. In DNA form, the CDR3 reads TGTGCCAGTAGGATCGACAGGGTCACTGAAGCTTTCTTT. Its translation is CASRIDRVTEAFF.

CDR3 DNA sequence: TGTGCCAGCGGGCTGCACACTGAAGCTTTCTTT. Translated: CASGLHTEAFF. This chain joins TRBV19 and TRBJ1-1; no firm D call. V was trimmed by 9 bases and J by 3 bases, leaving 8 bases between them. CDR3 length: 11 amino acids. The germline V gene encodes CDR1 LNHDA and CDR2 SQIVND (reference sequence).

The J gene is TRBJ1-2, the V gene TRBV5-1; D is perhaps TRBD1 (5 bases). Trimming took 0 bases from V and 8 from J, leaving 17 bases between them. This CDR3 is built from 15 residues. Germline V gene data show CDR1 as SGHRS and CDR2 as YFSETQ. For the CDR3, the DNA is TGCGCCAGCAGCTTGGGGGGCGGGCGCCGCGGGGGCTACACCTTC. Amino acids: CASSLGGGRRGGYTF. Full variable domain (remainder filled in from reference TRBV5-1 and TRBJ1-2): KAGVTQTPRYLIKTRGQQVTLSCSPISGHRSVSWYQQTPGQGLQFLFEYFSETQRNKGNFPGRFSGRQFSNSRSEMNVSTLELGDSALYLCASSLGGGRRGGYTFGSGTRLTVV.

This clone occurred once. The J gene is TRBJ1-2, the V gene TRBV18; TRBD1 might be the D (5 bases). V gave up 2 bases and J gave up 6 bases, with 10 bases separating them. The CDR3 is 13 residues long. Germline CDR1 KGHSH, CDR2 LQKENI. CDR3 nucleotide sequence: TGTGCCAGCTCACCAGGAGGGGCGGATGGCTACACCTTC. It specifies CASSPGGADGYTF. The full variable domain, its missing parts supplied by reference TRBV18 and TRBJ1-2, is NAGVMQNPRHLVRRRGQEARLRCSPMKGHSHVYWYRQLPEEGLKFMVYLQKENIIDESGMPKERFSAEFPKEGPSILRIQQVVRGDSAAYFCASSPGGADGYTFGSGTRLTVV.

V usage is TRBV28 and J usage is TRBJ2-7; 7 bases are a match to TRBD1. The CDR3 is made up of 14 amino acids. With V trimmed by 6 bases and J by 0 bases, 5 bases remained unmatched. CDR1 MDHEN and CDR2 SYDVKM come from the germline V gene. The DNA for the CDR3 is TGTGCCAGCAGCCCAACAGGGGTCTCCTACGAGCAGTACTTC. It is translated as CASSPTGVSYEQYF.

The table lists this clone with a few counts. V gene TRBV11-2 combines with J gene TRBJ1-6; perhaps TRBD1 as D (5 bases). The CDR3 contains 16 residues. V was pared by 3 bases and J by 7 bases, with 16 bases between. Per germline, CDR1 SGHAT and CDR2 FQNNGV. This CDR3 is CASSFERGRQNSPLHF. The DNA for the CDR3 is TGTGCCAGCAGCTTCGAAAGGGGCAGGCAGAATTCACCCCTCCACTTT.

J is TRBJ1-6 and V is TRBV5-1; TRBD1 matches at 12 bases. The CDR3 is made up of 19 amino acids. The germline V gene encodes CDR1 SGHRS and CDR2 YFSETQ. The trim removed 4 bases at V and 2 bases at J, leaving 10 bases unmatched. The CDR3 loop reads CASSRGDRGRIPYNSPLHF. CDR3 in DNA: TGCGCCAGCAGCCGAGGGGACAGGGGGCGAATCCCCTATAATTCACCCCTCCACTTT.

V gene TRBV28 combines with J gene TRBJ1-6, with TRBD1 identical over 7 bases. With V trimmed by 6 bases and J by 8 bases, 7 bases remained unmatched. CDR3 length: 14 residues. The germline V gene encodes CDR1 MDHEN and CDR2 SYDVKM. This CDR3 reads CASSDDREHSPLHF. CDR3 DNA: TGTGCCAGCAGCGATGACAGGGAACATTCACCCCTCCACTTT.

The gene calls are TRBV2 and TRBJ2-7, with TRBD2 matching over 8 bases. J was trimmed by 6 bases and V by 6 bases; bases with no gene match: 4. CDR1 is SNHLY and CDR2 is FYNNEI in the germline V gene. There are 12 residues in the CDR3. In DNA form, the CDR3 reads TGTGCCAGCAGACTAGCGGCTGGCGAGCAGTACTTC. It codes for CASRLAAGEQYF.

This clone was observed once. The chain uses TRBV18 and TRBJ1-1, with D tentatively TRBD1 (5 bases). The CDR3 spans 15 residues. Germline CDR1 is KGHSH and CDR2 is LQKENI. Trimming took off 4 bases at V and 5 bases at J, with 17 bases between the two ends. CDR3 DNA: TGTGCCAGCTCACTCCCAGATGGGGGATTTACTGAAGCTTTCTTT. Residues: CASSLPDGGFTEAFF.

The chain carries TRBV27 and TRBJ2-7, with D unclear. V lost 3 bases and J lost 0, with 12 bases in between. Germline-derived CDR1 and CDR2 are MNHEY and SMNVEV (reference sequence). This CDR3 comprises 15 residues. CDR3 in DNA: TGTGCCAGCAGTTTTCGGTGGCAGAGCTCCTACGAGCAGTACTTC. This sequence encodes CASSFRWQSSYEQYF.